These T cell receptor beta chains were read from a single sample in a study of control samples from healthy donors and cancer patients. Produced via immunoSEQ multiplex PCR; TCRdb's table is partial and in-frame only. The table records roughly 450,000 clones, 90% of them present only once. The specimen was PBMCs. These receptors all come from a man aged 35-49 years with head and neck cancer. Each CDR3 is given with its conserved first and last residue. A D gene is named only where the DNA matches it firmly.

.	TRBV30	TRBJ2-7	CAWSAPLGTGTSYEQYF	TGTGCCTGGAGTGCACCCCTAGGGACAGGGACTAGCTACGAGCAGTACTTC
.	TRBV21-1	TRBJ2-7	CASSTPAPGTGNSEQYF	TGTGCCAGCAGCACGCCCGCCCCCGGGACAGGGAACTCCGAGCAGTACTTC
TRBD1	TRBV28	TRBJ1-6	CASSLWGDSSSPLHF	TGTGCCAGCAGTTTATGGGGGGACAGCTCATCACCCCTCCACTTT
.	TRBV30	TRBJ1-1	CAWGPGLNTEAFF	TGTGCCTGGGGTCCCGGACTGAACACTGAAGCTTTCTTT
TRBD1	TRBV19	TRBJ2-5	CASSAPDRVQETQYF	TGTGCCAGTAGTGCGCCTGACAGGGTCCAGGAGACCCAGTACTTC
.	TRBV7-9	TRBJ2-7	CAAGAASYEQYF	TGTGCAGCAGGGGCAGCTTCCTACGAGCAGTACTTC
.	TRBV11-2	TRBJ2-7	CASSLGRSSSYEQYF	TGTGCCAGCAGCTTAGGGAGGTCGAGCTCCTACGAGCAGTACTTC
.	TRBV28	TRBJ1-2	CASSVTGKSYGYTF	TGTGCCAGCAGTGTAACAGGGAAGTCCTATGGCTACACCTTC
TRBD1	TRBV27	TRBJ1-6	CASSFNRGPSYNSPLHF	TGTGCCAGCAGTTTCAACAGGGGGCCTTCCTATAATTCACCCCTCCACTTT
TRBD2	TRBV5-4	TRBJ2-7	CASSLARKRETHEQYF	TGTGCCAGCAGCTTGGCCCGCAAGCGGGAGACCCACGAGCAGTACTTC
TRBD1	TRBV11-2	TRBJ2-5	CASSLGTGLETQYF	TGTGCCAGCAGCTTAGGGACAGGGTTGGAGACCCAGTACTTC
.	TRBV4-1	TRBJ1-4	CASSQDLDPNEKLFF	TGCGCCAGCAGCCAAGATCTGGACCCGAATGAAAAACTGTTTTTT
TRBD2	TRBV28	TRBJ2-7	CASSYGGSLSYEQYF	TGTGCCAGCAGTTATGGCGGGAGCCTAAGTTACGAGCAGTACTTC
.	TRBV19	TRBJ1-5	CASIPGGKRRNIAQHF	TGTGCCAGTATTCCCGGGGGTAAGAGGCGCAATATTGCCCAGCATTTT
TRBD1	TRBV2	TRBJ1-1	CASRRDSGNTEAFF	TGTGCCAGCAGAAGGGACAGTGGTAACACTGAAGCTTTCTTT
.	TRBV2	TRBJ1-3	CANQQALSSGNTIYF	TGTGCCAACCAACAGGCCCTGAGCTCTGGAAACACCATATATTTT
TRBD2	TRBV10-3	TRBJ2-1	CAISESFAGGPGEEFF	TGTGCCATCAGTGAGTCGTTTGCGGGAGGGCCAGGAGAGGAGTTCTTC
.	TRBV3-1/TRBV3-2	TRBJ1-5	CASSPSDRSNQPQHF	TGTGCCAGCAGCCCCTCAGACAGAAGTAATCAGCCCCAGCATTTT
.	TRBV15	TRBJ1-5	CATTQGPNQPQHF	TGTGCCACCACACAGGGCCCCAATCAGCCCCAGCATTTT
TRBD1	TRBV27	TRBJ1-1	CASSLVGGRTEAFF	TGTGCCAGCAGTTTAGTAGGGGGCCGGACTGAAGCTTTCTTT
TRBD2	TRBV27	TRBJ2-1	CASSLYGTSGTRGEQFF	TGTGCCAGCAGTTTATATGGGACTAGCGGTACAAGGGGTGAGCAGTTCTTC
.	TRBV7-2	TRBJ2-7	CASSRDGLPYEQYF	TGTGCCAGCAGTCGGGACGGATTACCCTACGAGCAGTACTTC
TRBD1	TRBV7-2	TRBJ1-1	CASSLGPGTGGTEAFF	TGTGCCAGCAGCTTAGGTCCTGGGACAGGGGGTACTGAAGCTTTCTTT
.	TRBV27	TRBJ2-2	CASSLRETNTGELFF	TGTGCCAGCAGTTTACGGGAAACGAACACCGGGGAGCTGTTTTTT
TRBD2	TRBV7-6	TRBJ2-1	CASSLGTSAYNEQFF	TGTGCCAGCAGCTTAGGGACTAGCGCGTACAATGAGCAGTTCTTC